This T cell receptor beta chain was observed in a study of blood T cell repertoires in COVID-19 (dated by TCRdb to 2020 to 2022). For the study in its entirety: Samples covering the acute and convalescent phases of COVID-19 were provided by collaborators in the United States, Italy and Spain. The prospective study material was composed of cDNA or gDNA derived from T cells, B-cell-depleted T cells, or PBMCs. Subjects who had been exposed to COVID-19, were actively infected with it, or had recovered from it provided the deeply sampled blood TCRbeta repertoires that made up the dataset. A freely available public database, intended as a resource for researchers studying the immune response to SARS-CoV-2, is where the repertoires were released. The samples were drawn from two sources: the first 160 participants of the ongoing ImmuneRACE study, and 1,000 to 1,500 subjects contributed by 6 global collaborators. The sample metadata nearly always contained a de-identified subject ID, COVID-19 status, age in years and sex. Where available, HLA class I and class II types were obtained from metadata supplied by the sample provider rather than from assay-based typing.

On this clone: Its antigen remains undetermined. No base-level quality is on record; no much larger clone is a single base apart.

What the work shows at the level of the full study, not this receptor alone: The amount of clinical and demographic metadata varied by source and participant and was provided uncurated.

The immunoSEQ Assay, a bias-controlled multiplex PCR, was used to amplify TCRbeta CDR3 regions from genomic DNA. Concerning the study's data processing: The number of nucleated cells in each sample was estimated by amplification of reference gene primers within the assay. To quantify the absolute abundance of each unique TCRbeta CDR3 rearrangement, sequence reads were collapsed and filtered. Productive Simpson clonality was computed per sample as the square root of Simpson's diversity index over productive rearrangements. In its TCRdb copy, this immuneACCESS table keeps in-frame sequences only and misses some clones. Where compared with another copy, unresolved V genes explain less than half of these, and the others have no known cause. V and J calls plus clone size are reproduced from that table; the DNA served to infer D and trimming. In this sample the table shows 60,000 to 95,000 clones, approximately 90% of which occur a single time. The ten largest make up less than 7% of the sample.

As encoded in the germline V gene, CDR1 is SGHAT while CDR2 is FQNNGV. Spanning cysteine to phenylalanine, the CDR3 consists of 13 amino acids. Solely the CDR3 DNA is kept, with 39 bases framed from the first base. Relative to germline, V is 4 bases shorter and J is 4 bases shorter, with 10 bases between their ends. Each collaborating institution followed its own protocols to collect whole blood in K2EDTA tubes. For TCRbeta analysis, collaborators shipped samples as frozen whole blood, isolated PBMCs, or DNA extracted from either of those sample types. This TCR derives from a woman in her 50s with acute or convalescent COVID-19. The sequence joins TRBV11-2 to TRBJ1-2; a tentative D match to TRBD1 spans 6 bases. Sequencing was carried out using peripheral blood. The encoded CDR3 is CASSSGAFYGYTF. Read as DNA, the sequence is TGTGCCAGCAGCTCAGGGGCGTTCTATGGCTACACCTTC. Full variable domain (CDR3 extended with the reference TRBV11-2 and TRBJ1-2 proteins): EAGVAQSPRYKIIEKRQSVAFWCNPISGHATLYWYQQILGQGPKLLIQFQNNGVVDDSQLPKDRFSAERLKGVDSTLKIQPAKLEDSAVYLCASSSGAFYGYTFGSGTRLTVV.